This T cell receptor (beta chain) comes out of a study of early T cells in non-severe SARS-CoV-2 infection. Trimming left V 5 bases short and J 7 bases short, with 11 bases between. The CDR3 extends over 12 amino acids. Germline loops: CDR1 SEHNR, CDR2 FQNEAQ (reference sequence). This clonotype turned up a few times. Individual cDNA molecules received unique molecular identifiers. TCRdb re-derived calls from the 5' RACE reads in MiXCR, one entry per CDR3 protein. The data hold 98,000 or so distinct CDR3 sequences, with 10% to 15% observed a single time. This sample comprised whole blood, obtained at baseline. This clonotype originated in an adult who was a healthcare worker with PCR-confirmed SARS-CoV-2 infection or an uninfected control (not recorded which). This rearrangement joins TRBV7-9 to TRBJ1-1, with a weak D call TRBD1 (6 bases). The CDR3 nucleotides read TGTGCCAGCAGCCGAGCAGGGGATGAAGCTTTCTTT. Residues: CASSRAGDEAFF.